The 13 T cell receptor beta chains in this list originate from one sample, sequenced in a study of CD8 T cells and mutated HIV epitopes. No cognate antigen is known for these TCRs. Single-cell cDNA was made by a method adapted from Smart-seq2 and MARS-Seq. The nested PCR combined template-switch oligo forward primers with barcoded reverse primers for TCR alpha and beta. Via MiXCR, TCRdb re-called the single-cell sequencing reads, giving one row per CDR3 protein. The sample lists roughly 610 distinct CDR3 sequences, 46% occurring once. CD8+ T cells were stimulated with peptide plus anti-CD28 and anti-CD49d co-stimulation. The sequencing used CD8+ T cells from blood cultured with a non-adapted viral peptide, collected during chronic HIV-1 infection. The subset: CD69+CD137+ cells after non-adapted KY11 peptide stimulation. The receptors stem from a woman younger than 30 with HIV-1 infection.

As to this clonotype: Just one base apart from a much larger clone, this may be a read error. The rearrangement links TRBV2 to TRBJ1-3; D possibly corresponds to TRBD1 (5 bases). The CDR3 runs 13 residues. Germline CDR1 and CDR2: SNHLY and FYNNEI. CDR3 coding DNA: TGTACCAGCAGTGGGGACGGTGGAAACACCATATATTTT. Translated, it gives CTSSGDGGNTIYF. The full variable domain, rest sourced from reference TRBV2 and TRBJ1-3, is EPEVTQTPSHQVTQMGQEVILRCVPISNHLYFYWYRQILGQKVEFLVSFYNNEISEKSEIFDDQFSVERPDGSNFTLKIRSTKLEDSAMYFCTSSGDGGNTIYFGEGSWLTVV.

The count of this clonotype is one. The germline gene is not matched at one end of the junction; a read error may be the cause. The genes are TRBV6-2 or TRBV6-3 and TRBJ1-5, with D possibly being TRBD1 (5 bases). CDR1 is MNHEY, CDR2 SVGEGT, per germline. The CDR3 covers 13 residues. In nucleotides, the CDR3 is TGTACCAGCAGCGCGGAAGGGGATCAGCCCCAGCATTTT. This encodes CTSSAEGDQPQHF.

This chain links TRBV6-4 with TRBJ2-3, with 16 bases aligning to TRBD2. This CDR3 has 18 amino acids. V dropped 0 bases and J dropped 4; count of bases not matched to a gene: 4. CDR1 is MRHNA, CDR2 SNTAGT, per germline. CDR3 coding DNA: TGTGCCAGCAGTGACTCGGGGACTAGCGGGGGGGCCCCAGATACGCAGTATTTT. This codes for CASSDSGTSGGAPDTQYF.

As regards this clonotype: A single base is all that separates this from a far larger clone, so a read error is likely. The J gene is TRBJ2-3, the V gene TRBV20-1, with a weak D call TRBD2 (6 bases). V shed 5 bases and J shed 14 bases, with 20 bases lying between them. This CDR3 contains 12 residues. Germline V gene sequence: CDR1 DFQATT, CDR2 SNEGSKA (reference sequence). The CDR3 bases are TGCAGTGCTGGAGGGAACGAAGAAAAACTGTATTTT. Its protein is CSAGGNEEKLYF.

This clonotype was seen a handful of times. The chain recombines TRBV5-5 with TRBJ1-3; D ambiguous. Germline V gene sequence: CDR1 SGHKS, CDR2 YYEKEE (reference sequence). V was clipped by 4 bases and J by 7 bases, with 15 bases between them. CDR3 length equals 14 residues. CDR3 DNA: TGTGCCAGCAGCGGGCCCATGTCCCCGAACACCATATATTTT. Protein sequence: CASSGPMSPNTIYF.

V and J are TRBV20-1 and TRBJ2-4; 12 nucleotides line up with TRBD2. CDR3 length: 15 residues. Germline V gene sequence: CDR1 DFQATT, CDR2 SNEGSKA (reference sequence). The V gene end was trimmed by 6 bases and the J gene end by 3 bases; junction bases not matched to a gene: 6. The CDR3 region is CSAPGLAGNKNIQYF. CDR3 DNA sequence: TGCAGTGCACCGGGACTAGCGGGTAACAAAAACATTCAGTACTTC.

The chain combines TRBV5-6 with TRBJ1-4, with D perhaps TRBD1 (5 bases). Germline CDR1 SGHDT, CDR2 YYEEEE. Between the trimmed V and J ends, which lost 0 bases and 6 bases, there was a span of 9 bases. The CDR3 spans 14 residues. Written as DNA, the CDR3 is TGTGCCAGCAGCTTGGGTCGGGGGTATGAAAAACTGTTTTTT. Translation gives CASSLGRGYEKLFF.

V is TRBV4-1 and J is TRBJ2-2; D is undetermined. V gave up 4 bases and J gave up 7 bases, with 19 bases separating them. Germline CDR1 MGHRA, CDR2 YSYEKL. The CDR3 totals 16 residues. For the CDR3, the DNA is TGCGCCAGCAGCCGCGAGCAACCGCCCGCGAACGGGGAGCTGTTTTTT. It is translated as CASSREQPPANGELFF.

In its sample, this clonotype is medium-sized. The chain joins TRBV4-3 to TRBJ1-2; D gene unclear. The CDR3 totals 14 residues. The germline gives CDR1 LGHNA, CDR2 YSLEER. The V and J ends lost 0 bases and 5 bases respectively, with 10 bases between them. CDR3 coding DNA: TGCGCCAGCAGCCAAGAAGAGACGGGATATGGCTACACCTTC. This encodes CASSQEETGYGYTF.

The chain uses TRBV10-1 and TRBJ2-2; 10 nucleotides match TRBD1. The junction had 12 bases not matched to a gene; V was cut back by 8 bases and J by 9 bases. The CDR3 is 15 residues long. Germline V gene lookup returns CDR1 WNHNN and CDR2 SYGVQD (reference sequence). CDR3 in DNA: TGCGCCAGCCGGCGGGGACAGGGGACTCACCGGGAGCTGTTTTTT. Protein sequence: CASRRGQGTHRELFF.

As concerns this clonotype: This likely came from a read error, as a far larger clone is one base away. This chain joins TRBV29-1 and TRBJ1-1; D unresolved. Germline values: CDR1 SQVTM, CDR2 ANQGSEA. This CDR3 comprises 13 residues. CDR3 bases: TGTGCCAGCAGCTTAGATGGGTACACTGAAGCTTTCTTT. It specifies CASSLDGYTEAFF.

Comments on this clonotype: Only one base separates this from a far larger clonotype, so it likely reflects a read error. This sequence joins TRBV27 and TRBJ1-3, with a possible D match to TRBD1 (6 bases). CDR1 is MNHEY, CDR2 SMNVEV, per germline (reference sequence). CDR3 size: 14 residues. CDR3 residues: CASRGQGSGSTIYF. DNA for the CDR3: TGTGCCAGCAGGGGACAAGGCTCTGGAAGCACCATATATTTT.

This clonotype is categorized as medium-sized. The chain combines TRBV28 with TRBJ1-3; 7 bases align to TRBD1. V shed 6 bases, J shed 4 bases, and the junction held 6 bases outside the gene matches. This CDR3 comprises 14 residues. Germline V gene lookup returns CDR1 MDHEN and CDR2 SYDVKM. CDR3 residues: CASRRQGSGNTIYF. CDR3 DNA: TGTGCCAGCAGACGACAGGGTTCGGGAAACACCATATATTTT.